Sequencing of this TCR beta chain was carried out in a study of cytomegalovirus exposure and HLA in healthy donors. Notes on the study in general: Some V segments, including TRBV6-2 and TRBV6-3, were excluded as indistinguishable. HLA allele associations emerged for roughly 17,000 TCR beta sequences in a later analysis, at 0.05 false discovery rate.

CDR3 size: 13 residues. Trimming removed 4 bases from V and 5 bases from J; junction bases left unmatched: 4. The germline gives CDR1 SGDLS, CDR2 YYNGEE. On this clone itself: Its target is not known.

PCR amplification relied on 60 Vbeta primers (plus 13 Jbeta primers). The protocol was immunoSEQ multiplex PCR, while the TCRdb copy is restricted to in-frame clones and leaves out a portion. The sample lists around 130,000 clones, 70% to 85% seen once, with around 1.7% in the top ten. This TCR came from a boy aged 5 to 17 in good health and CMV-seronegative. The chain combines TRBV9 with TRBJ2-5; TRBD2 aligns across 8 bases. The sequenced sample was PBMCs. The CDR3 nucleotides read TGTGCCAGCAGCCTCACGGGGGGGGAGACCCAGTACTTC. Translating gives CASSLTGGETQYF.